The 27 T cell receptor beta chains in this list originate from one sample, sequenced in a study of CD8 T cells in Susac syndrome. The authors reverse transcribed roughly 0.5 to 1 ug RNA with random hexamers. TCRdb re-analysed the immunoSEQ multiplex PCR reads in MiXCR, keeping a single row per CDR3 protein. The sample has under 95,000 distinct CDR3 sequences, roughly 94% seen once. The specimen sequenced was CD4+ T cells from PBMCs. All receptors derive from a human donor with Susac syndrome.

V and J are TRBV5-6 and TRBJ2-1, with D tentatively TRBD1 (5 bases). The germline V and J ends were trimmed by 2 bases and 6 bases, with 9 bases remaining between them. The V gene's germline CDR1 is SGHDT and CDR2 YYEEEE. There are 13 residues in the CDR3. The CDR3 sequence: CASSLGVFNEQFF. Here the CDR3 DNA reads TGTGCCAGCAGCTTAGGGGTTTTCAATGAGCAGTTCTTC.

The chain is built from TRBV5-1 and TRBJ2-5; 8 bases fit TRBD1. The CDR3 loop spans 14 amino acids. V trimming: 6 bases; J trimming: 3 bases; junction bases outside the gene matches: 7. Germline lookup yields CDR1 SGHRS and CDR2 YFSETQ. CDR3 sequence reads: CASTDGQGKETQYF. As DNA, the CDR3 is TGCGCCAGCACCGACGGACAGGGTAAAGAGACCCAGTACTTC. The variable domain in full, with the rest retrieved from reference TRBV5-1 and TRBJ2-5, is KAGVTQTPRYLIKTRGQQVTLSCSPISGHRSVSWYQQTPGQGLQFLFEYFSETQRNKGNFPGRFSGRQFSNSRSEMNVSTLELGDSALYLCASTDGQGKETQYFGPGTRLLVL.

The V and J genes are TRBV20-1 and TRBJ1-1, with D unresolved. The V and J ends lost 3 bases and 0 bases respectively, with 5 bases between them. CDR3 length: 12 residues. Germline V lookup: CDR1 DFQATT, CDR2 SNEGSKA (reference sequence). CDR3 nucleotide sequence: TGCAGTGCTAGCGCTATGAACACTGAAGCTTTCTTT. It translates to CSASAMNTEAFF.

The CDR3, as DNA: TGTGCCAGCAGTGTATCCCCTGGAGTGGGCACCGGGGAGCTGTTTTTT. It specifies CASSVSPGVGTGELFF. The V gene is TRBV25-1, the J gene TRBJ2-2, with D uncertain. V was trimmed by 4 bases and J by 4 bases, leaving 16 bases between them. This CDR3 is built from 16 residues. Per the germline V gene, CDR1 is MGHDK and CDR2 is SYGVNS.

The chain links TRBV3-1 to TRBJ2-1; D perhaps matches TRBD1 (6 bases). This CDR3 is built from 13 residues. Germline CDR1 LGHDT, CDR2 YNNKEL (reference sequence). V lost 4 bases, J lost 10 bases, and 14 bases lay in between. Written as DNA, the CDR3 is TGTGCCAGCAGCCCCACAGGACAGCGGGAGCAGTTCTTC. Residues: CASSPTGQREQFF.

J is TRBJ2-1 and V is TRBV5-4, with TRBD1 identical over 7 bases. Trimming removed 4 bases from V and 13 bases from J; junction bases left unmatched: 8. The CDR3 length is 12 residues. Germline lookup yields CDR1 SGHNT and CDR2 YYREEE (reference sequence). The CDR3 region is CASSGQDRGQFF. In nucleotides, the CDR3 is TGTGCCAGCAGCGGACAGGATCGGGGACAGTTCTTC.

In DNA, the CDR3 is TGTGCCAGCAACTTAGCGGGGGGTGAGCAGTTCTTC. It encodes CASNLAGGEQFF. The rearrangement joins TRBV12-3 or TRBV12-4 to TRBJ2-1; 10 bases align to TRBD2. Trimming took 7 bases from V and 9 from J; bases not matched to a gene: 3. The CDR3 loop spans 12 amino acids.

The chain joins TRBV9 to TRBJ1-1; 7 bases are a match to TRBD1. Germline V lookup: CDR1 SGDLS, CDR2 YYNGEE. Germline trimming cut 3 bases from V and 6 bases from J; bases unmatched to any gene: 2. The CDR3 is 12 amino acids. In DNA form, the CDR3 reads TGTGCCAGCAGCGGACAGGGATCTGAAGCTTTCTTT. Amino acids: CASSGQGSEAFF.

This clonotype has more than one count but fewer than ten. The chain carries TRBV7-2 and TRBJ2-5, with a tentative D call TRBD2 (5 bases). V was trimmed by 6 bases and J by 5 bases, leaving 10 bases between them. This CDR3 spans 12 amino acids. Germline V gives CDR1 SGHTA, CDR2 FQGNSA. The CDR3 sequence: CASRASKETQYF. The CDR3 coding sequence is TGTGCCAGCAGGGCTAGCAAGGAGACCCAGTACTTC.

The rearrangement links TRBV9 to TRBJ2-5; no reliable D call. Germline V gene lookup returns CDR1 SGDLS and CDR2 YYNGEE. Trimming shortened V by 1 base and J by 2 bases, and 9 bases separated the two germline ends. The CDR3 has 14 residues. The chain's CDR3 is CASSVPDAQETQYF. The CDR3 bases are TGTGCCAGCAGCGTACCTGATGCTCAAGAGACCCAGTACTTC.

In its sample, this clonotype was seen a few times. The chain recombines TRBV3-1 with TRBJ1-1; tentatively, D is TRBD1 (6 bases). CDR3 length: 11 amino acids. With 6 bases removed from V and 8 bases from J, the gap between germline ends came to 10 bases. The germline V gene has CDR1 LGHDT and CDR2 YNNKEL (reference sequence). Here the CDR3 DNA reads TGTGCCAGCAGACAGGGCCGGGAAGCTTTCTTT. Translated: CASRQGREAFF.

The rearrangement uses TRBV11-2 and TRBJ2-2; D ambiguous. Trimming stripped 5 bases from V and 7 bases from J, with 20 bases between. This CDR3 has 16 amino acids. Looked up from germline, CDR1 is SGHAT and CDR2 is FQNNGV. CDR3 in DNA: TGTGCCAGCAGCCCGAACCTCCCTCGTCCGAACGGGGAGCTGTTTTTT. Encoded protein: CASSPNLPRPNGELFF.

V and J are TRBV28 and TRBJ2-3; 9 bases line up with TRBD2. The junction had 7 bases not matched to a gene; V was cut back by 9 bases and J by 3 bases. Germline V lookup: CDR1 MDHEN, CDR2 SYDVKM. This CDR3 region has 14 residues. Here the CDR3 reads CASISGGITDTQYF. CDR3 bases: TGTGCCAGTATTAGCGGGGGAATAACAGATACGCAGTATTTT.

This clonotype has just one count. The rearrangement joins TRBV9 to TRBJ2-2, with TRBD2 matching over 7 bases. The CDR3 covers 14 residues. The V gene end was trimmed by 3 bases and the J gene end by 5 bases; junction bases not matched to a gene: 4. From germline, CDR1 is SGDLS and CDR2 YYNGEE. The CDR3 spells CASSGTRGTGELFF. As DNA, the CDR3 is TGTGCCAGCAGCGGGACTAGGGGAACCGGGGAGCTGTTTTTT.

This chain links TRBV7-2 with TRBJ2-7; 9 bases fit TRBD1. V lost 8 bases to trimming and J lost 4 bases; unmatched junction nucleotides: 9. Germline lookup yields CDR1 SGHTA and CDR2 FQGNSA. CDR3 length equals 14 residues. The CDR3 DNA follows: TGTGCCAGCGAAGCCGGGACAGGGTCTTACGAGCAGTACTTC. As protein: CASEAGTGSYEQYF. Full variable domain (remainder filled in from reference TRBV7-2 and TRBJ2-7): GAGVSQSPSNKVTEKGKDVELRCDPISGHTALYWYRQSLGQGLEFLIYFQGNSAPDKSGLPSDRFSAERTGGSVSTLTIQRTQQEDSAVYLCASEAGTGSYEQYFGPGTRLTVT.

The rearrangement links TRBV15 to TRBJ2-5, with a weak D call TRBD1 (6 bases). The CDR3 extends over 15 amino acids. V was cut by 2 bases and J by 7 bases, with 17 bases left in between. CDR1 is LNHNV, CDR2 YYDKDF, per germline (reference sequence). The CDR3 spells CATSRNRVNIGTQYF. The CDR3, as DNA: TGTGCCACCAGCAGAAACAGGGTGAACATCGGGACCCAGTACTTC.

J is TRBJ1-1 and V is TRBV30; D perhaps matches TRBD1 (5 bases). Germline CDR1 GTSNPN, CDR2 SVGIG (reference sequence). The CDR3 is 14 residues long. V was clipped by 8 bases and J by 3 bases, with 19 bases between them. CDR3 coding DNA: TGTGCCCGAGCGCTGGGGGGGTGGGACACTGAAGCTTTCTTT. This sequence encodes CARALGGWDTEAFF.

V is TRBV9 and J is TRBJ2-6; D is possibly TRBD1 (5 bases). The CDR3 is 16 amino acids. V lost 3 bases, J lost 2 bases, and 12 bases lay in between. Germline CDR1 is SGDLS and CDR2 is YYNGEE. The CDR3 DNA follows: TGTGCCAGCAGCGCGTCCAGGGCCGCTGGGGCCAACGTCCTGACTTTC. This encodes CASSASRAAGANVLTF.

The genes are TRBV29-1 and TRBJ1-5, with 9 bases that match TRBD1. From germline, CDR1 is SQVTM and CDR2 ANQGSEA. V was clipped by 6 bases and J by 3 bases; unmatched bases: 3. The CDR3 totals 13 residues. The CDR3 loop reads CSVGQGLNQPQHF. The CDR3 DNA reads TGCAGCGTGGGACAGGGACTCAATCAGCCCCAGCATTTT.

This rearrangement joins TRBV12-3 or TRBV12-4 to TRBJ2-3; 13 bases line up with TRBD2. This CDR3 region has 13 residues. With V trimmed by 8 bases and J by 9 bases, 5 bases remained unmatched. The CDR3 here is CASRTSGGATQYF. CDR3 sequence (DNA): TGTGCCAGCCGTACTAGCGGGGGGGCCACGCAGTATTTT.

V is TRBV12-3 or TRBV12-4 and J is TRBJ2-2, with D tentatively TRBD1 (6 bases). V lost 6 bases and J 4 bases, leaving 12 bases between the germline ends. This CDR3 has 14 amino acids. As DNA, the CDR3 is TGTGCCAGCAGCCTCGGACAGATCACCGGGGAGCTGTTTTTT. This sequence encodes CASSLGQITGELFF.

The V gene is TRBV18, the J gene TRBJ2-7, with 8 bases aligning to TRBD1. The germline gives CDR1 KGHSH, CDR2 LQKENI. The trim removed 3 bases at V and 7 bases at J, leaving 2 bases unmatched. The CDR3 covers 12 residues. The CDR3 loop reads CASSPTGEEQYF. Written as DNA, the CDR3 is TGTGCCAGCTCACCGACAGGGGAGGAGCAGTACTTC.

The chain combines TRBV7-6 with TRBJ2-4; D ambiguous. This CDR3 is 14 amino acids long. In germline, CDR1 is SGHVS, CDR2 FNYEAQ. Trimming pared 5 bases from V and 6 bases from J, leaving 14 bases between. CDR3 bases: TGTGCCAGCAGCGCCGACCTGGTCCCAAACATTCAGTACTTC. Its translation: CASSADLVPNIQYF.

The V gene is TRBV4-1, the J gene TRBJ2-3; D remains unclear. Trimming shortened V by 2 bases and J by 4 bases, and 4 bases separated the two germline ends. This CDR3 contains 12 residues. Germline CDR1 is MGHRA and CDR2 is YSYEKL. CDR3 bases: TGCGCCAGCAGCCAAATTGCAGATACGCAGTATTTT. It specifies CASSQIADTQYF.

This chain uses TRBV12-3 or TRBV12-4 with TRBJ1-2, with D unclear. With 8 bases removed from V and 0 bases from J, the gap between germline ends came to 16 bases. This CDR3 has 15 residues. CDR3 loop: CASGSGPPTNYGYTF. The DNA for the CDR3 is TGTGCCAGCGGCTCCGGGCCACCGACTAACTATGGCTACACCTTC.

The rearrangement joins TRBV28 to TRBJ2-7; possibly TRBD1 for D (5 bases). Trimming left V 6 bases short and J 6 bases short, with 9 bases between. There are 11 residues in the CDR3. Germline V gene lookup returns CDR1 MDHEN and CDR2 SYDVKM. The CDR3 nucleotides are TGTGCCAGCAGGCTAAGGGGCGAGCAGTACTTC. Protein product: CASRLRGEQYF.

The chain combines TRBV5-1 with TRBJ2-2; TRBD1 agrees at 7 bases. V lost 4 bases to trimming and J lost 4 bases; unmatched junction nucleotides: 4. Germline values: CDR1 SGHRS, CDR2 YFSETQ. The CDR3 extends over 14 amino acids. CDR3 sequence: CASSTTGSTGELFF. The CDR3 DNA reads TGCGCCAGCAGCACGACAGGGAGCACCGGGGAGCTGTTTTTT. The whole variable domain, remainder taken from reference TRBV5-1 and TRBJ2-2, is KAGVTQTPRYLIKTRGQQVTLSCSPISGHRSVSWYQQTPGQGLQFLFEYFSETQRNKGNFPGRFSGRQFSNSRSEMNVSTLELGDSALYLCASSTTGSTGELFFGEGSRLTVL.